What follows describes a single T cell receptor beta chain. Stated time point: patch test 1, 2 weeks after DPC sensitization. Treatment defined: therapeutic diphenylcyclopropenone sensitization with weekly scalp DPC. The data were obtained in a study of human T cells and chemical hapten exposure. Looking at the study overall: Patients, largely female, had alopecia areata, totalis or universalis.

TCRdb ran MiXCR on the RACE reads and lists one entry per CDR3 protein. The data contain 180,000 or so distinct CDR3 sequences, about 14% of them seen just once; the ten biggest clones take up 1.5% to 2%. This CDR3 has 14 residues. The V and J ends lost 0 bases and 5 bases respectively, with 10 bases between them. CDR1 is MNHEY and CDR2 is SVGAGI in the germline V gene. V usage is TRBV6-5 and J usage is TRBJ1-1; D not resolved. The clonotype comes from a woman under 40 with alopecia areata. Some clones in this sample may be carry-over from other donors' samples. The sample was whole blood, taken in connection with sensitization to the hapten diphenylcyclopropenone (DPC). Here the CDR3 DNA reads TGTGCCAGCAGTTACTCTGGGGTCGGGACTGAAGCTTTCTTT. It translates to CASSYSGVGTEAFF.